One and the same sample provided the 22 T cell receptor beta chains below, sequenced in a study of CD8+CD57+ T cells in acquired aplastic anemia. In patients chosen for sequencing, flow cytometry had shown CD8+CD57+ cell expansion. The template used for profiling TCR beta VDJ and CDR3 was genomic DNA. A single record per CDR3 protein comes from TCRdb applying MiXCR to the reads. The sample yields 150,000 to 200,000 distinct CDR3 sequences, 48% seen once. The sequencing input was sorted CD4+, CD8+, or CD8+CD57+ T cells (not recorded which) from PBMCs. The source of these receptors is a human donor with aplastic anemia.

This clonotype was counted ten times or more. This rearrangement joins TRBV27 to TRBJ1-6; a weak D match, TRBD1 (5 bases). The germline gives CDR1 MNHEY, CDR2 SMNVEV (reference sequence). Trimming shortened V by 2 bases and J by 7 bases, and 12 bases separated the two germline ends. This CDR3 is 15 amino acids long. The DNA for the CDR3 is TGTGCCAGCAGTTTACCGGGACCTAGGAATTCACCCCTCCACTTT. Residues: CASSLPGPRNSPLHF.

This clonotype was found many times. CDR3 in amino acids: CASSAIRAFF. CDR3 bases: TGTGCCAGCAGTGCAATCCGGGCTTTCTTT. The chain employs TRBV28 and TRBJ1-1; D call uncertain. Deletions cut 5 bases from V and 11 bases from J, with 9 bases between. The CDR3 runs to 10 residues. Germline V gene data show CDR1 as MDHEN and CDR2 as SYDVKM.

This chain links TRBV11-1 with TRBJ2-7; 11 bases line up with TRBD2. J gave up 3 bases and V 1 base, and 8 bases lay outside the gene matches. Germline V gives CDR1 SGHAT, CDR2 FQDESV (reference sequence). The CDR3 is made up of 17 amino acids. CDR3 in DNA: TGTGCCAGCAGCTTAGGCGGTAGCGGGAGGGATGTCTACGAGCAGTACTTC. Its translation is CASSLGGSGRDVYEQYF.

The chain links TRBV7-6 to TRBJ2-7; D gene ambiguous. V was shortened by 3 bases and J by 4 bases, with 10 bases between the two germline ends. The CDR3 length is 13 residues. The V gene's germline CDR1 is SGHVS and CDR2 FNYEAQ. The CDR3 nucleotides read TGTGCCAGCAGCTTGGGAAGGCAGTACGAGCAGTACTTC. The encoded protein is CASSLGRQYEQYF.

V gene TRBV20-1 combines with J gene TRBJ2-1; D not resolved. The length of the CDR3 is 13 residues. V lost 5 bases to trimming and J lost 8 bases, with 16 bases between them. The V gene's germline CDR1 is DFQATT and CDR2 SNEGSKA (reference sequence). This CDR3 reads CSAYRMTSDEQFF. The CDR3 DNA follows: TGCAGTGCTTACCGGATGACGAGCGATGAGCAGTTCTTC.

This clonotype was counted many times. One end of the junction varies from germline; a read error may be responsible. The rearrangement joins TRBV25-1 to TRBJ1-6; no clear D gene. The CDR3 has 16 residues. CDR1 and CDR2 from the germline V gene are MGHDK and SYGVNS. CDR3 sequence: CASRESASSYNSPLHF. The CDR3 DNA reads TGTGCCAGCAGGGAATCGGCGAGCTCCTATAATTCACCCCTCCACTTT.

This clonotype was counted at least ten times. One junction end disagrees with the germline gene, perhaps due to a read error. The V call is TRBV7-7, the J call TRBJ2-7, with TRBD2 identical over 7 bases. The CDR3 sequence is 13 residues long. Germline V gene lookup returns CDR1 SSHAT and CDR2 FNYEAQ (reference sequence). CDR3 nucleotides: TGTGCTAGCAGCGCAGGACTAGCCTACGAGCAGTACTTC. It encodes CASSAGLAYEQYF.

V gene TRBV15 combines with J gene TRBJ2-3; D call uncertain. V was shortened by 5 bases and J by 3 bases, with 6 bases between the two germline ends. This CDR3 comprises 12 residues. Per germline, CDR1 LNHNV and CDR2 YYDKDF (reference sequence). CDR3 residues: CATSPRTDTQYF. The CDR3 coding sequence is TGTGCCACCAGCCCCCGAACAGATACGCAGTATTTT.

By share, this clonotype counts as medium-sized. This chain connects TRBV9 to TRBJ1-6, with D perhaps matching TRBD1 (5 bases). V lost 2 bases, J lost 15 bases, and 24 bases lay in between. Germline V gene sequence: CDR1 SGDLS, CDR2 YYNGEE. The CDR3 contains 16 residues. Here the CDR3 DNA reads TGTGCCAGCAGCGTTGGCCACGGGACCGACCCCAGTCTCCTCCACTTT. The encoded protein is CASSVGHGTDPSLLHF.

V usage is TRBV10-3 and J usage is TRBJ1-1; no reliable D call. V lost 8 bases, J lost 6 bases, and 16 bases lay in between. This CDR3 has 13 amino acids. Germline CDR1 and CDR2: ENHRY and SYGVKD. The CDR3 here is CAIGSASIAEAFF. As DNA, the CDR3 is TGTGCCATCGGGTCTGCCAGTATCGCTGAAGCTTTCTTT.

Only one count was recorded for this clonotype. V usage is TRBV7-8 and J usage is TRBJ2-2; D unclear. This CDR3 comprises 16 residues. Per germline, CDR1 SGHVS and CDR2 FQNEAQ. Trimming cost V 5 bases and J 1 base, with 14 bases left between them. The CDR3 DNA follows: TGTGCCAGCAGCCCCCGGGTCAAATTGAACACCGGGGAGCTGTTTTTT. Its protein product is CASSPRVKLNTGELFF.

This clonotype is classed as medium-sized (0.01 to 0.1%). V gene TRBV29-1 combines with J gene TRBJ2-5, with D maybe TRBD1 (5 bases). The V and J ends lost 4 bases and 5 bases respectively, with 17 bases between them. The CDR3 extends over 14 amino acids. Germline CDR1 reads SQVTM; CDR2 reads ANQGSEA. CDR3 amino acids: CSVASWGLSETQYF. In DNA form, the CDR3 reads TGCAGCGTTGCATCCTGGGGCTTATCGGAGACCCAGTACTTC.

This clonotype has a single count. This sequence joins TRBV27 and TRBJ2-5; TRBD1 matches at 9 bases. Germline trimming cut 5 bases from V and 3 bases from J; bases unmatched to any gene: 4. There are 14 residues in the CDR3. The germline V gene encodes CDR1 MNHEY and CDR2 SMNVEV (reference sequence). For the CDR3, the DNA is TGTGCCAGCAGTCAGGGGACAGGGAAAGAGACCCAGTACTTC. This gives the protein CASSQGTGKETQYF.

A remark on this clonotype: A much larger clone lies a single base off, so this may be a read error. V gene TRBV7-2 combines with J gene TRBJ2-5; 7 nucleotides match TRBD2. In germline, CDR1 is SGHTA, CDR2 FQGNSA. J was trimmed by 8 bases and V by 5 bases; bases with no gene match: 14. The length of the CDR3 is 15 residues. The CDR3 is CASSQSGGSEDTQYF. The CDR3 bases are TGTGCCAGCAGCCAATCAGGCGGGAGTGAGGATACCCAGTACTTC.

The chain joins TRBV7-9 to TRBJ2-7, with D possibly TRBD2 on 6 matching bases. V was cut by 11 bases and J by 6 bases, with 14 bases left in between. Germline CDR1 SEHNR, CDR2 FQNEAQ (reference sequence). The CDR3 has 11 amino acids. DNA for the CDR3: TGTGCCCGGCGGTCGGAGGGCGAGCAGTACTTC. This encodes CARRSEGEQYF.

This clonotype was seen only a few times. The CDR3 region is CASSSQVPAGTGELFF. The CDR3 nucleotides read TGTGCCAGCAGTTCACAGGTTCCCGCGGGGACCGGGGAGCTGTTTTTT. V is TRBV28 and J is TRBJ2-2; perhaps TRBD2 as D (6 bases). The CDR3 has 16 residues. Germline CDR1 is MDHEN and CDR2 is SYDVKM. Trimming stripped 4 bases from V and 5 bases from J, with 17 bases between.

This clonotype was picked up one time. The V and J genes are TRBV19 and TRBJ2-5, with D perhaps TRBD1 or TRBD2 (5 bases each). Germline V lookup: CDR1 LNHDA, CDR2 SQIVND (reference sequence). The length of the CDR3 is 15 residues. The V end was cut by 3 bases, the J end by 4 bases, with 15 bases between. CDR3 amino acids: CASSIPGTMGETQYF. As DNA, the CDR3 is TGTGCCAGTAGTATCCCCGGGACGATGGGAGAGACCCAGTACTTC. The variable domain in full, with the rest retrieved from reference TRBV19 and TRBJ2-5, is DGGITQSPKYLFRKEGQNVTLSCEQNLNHDAMYWYRQDPGQGLRLIYYSQIVNDFQKGDIAEGYSVSREKKESFPLTVTSAQKNPTAFYLCASSIPGTMGETQYFGPGTRLLVL.

Notes on this clonotype: It may be a read error: a sequence one base away is much more abundant. The chain joins TRBV6-2 or TRBV6-3 to TRBJ1-4; D remains ambiguous. V was pared by 4 bases and J by 7 bases, with 10 bases between. The germline gives CDR1 MNHEY, CDR2 SVGEGT. CDR3 length: 13 amino acids. The CDR3 DNA reads TGTGCCAGCAGTTGCTCTATTCGTGAAAAACTGTTTTTT. Its translation: CASSCSIREKLFF.

This clonotype was detected many times. The chain joins TRBV6-1 to TRBJ2-7, with 8 positions matching TRBD1. Per germline, CDR1 MNHNS and CDR2 SASEGT. The CDR3 totals 14 residues. Trimming took 6 bases from V and 0 from J; bases not matched to a gene: 4. In DNA, the CDR3 is TGTGCCAGCAGGACAGGGGTTGGCTCCTACGAGCAGTACTTC. Translation gives CASRTGVGSYEQYF.

There are many counts of this clonotype. V and J are TRBV7-2 and TRBJ2-5; 9 nucleotides align to TRBD2. The CDR3 runs 16 residues. Germline loops: CDR1 SGHTA, CDR2 FQGNSA. Trimming at V came to 1 base and at J to 4 bases, leaving 7 bases not matched to a gene. As DNA, the CDR3 is TGTGCCAGCAGCTTAGTGGGCGGGAGGGGGGTAGAGACCCAGTACTTC. It specifies CASSLVGGRGVETQYF.

This clonotype was seen only a few times. Just one base apart from a much larger clone, this may be a read error. The chain employs TRBV28 and TRBJ2-3; weak D call: TRBD1 (6 bases). This CDR3 is built from 13 residues. Trimming pared 8 bases from V and 2 bases from J, leaving 11 bases between. In germline, CDR1 is MDHEN, CDR2 SYDVKM. The chain's CDR3 is CASRDINTDTQYF. The CDR3 nucleotides are TGTGCCAGCCGGGACATCAACACAGATACGCAGTATTTT.

Many counts were recorded for this clonotype. This rearrangement joins TRBV15 to TRBJ2-5; TRBD2 is a possible D gene (5 bases). Germline V CDR1 and CDR2: LNHNV, YYDKDF (reference sequence). The germline V and J ends were trimmed by 5 bases and 5 bases, with 9 bases remaining between them. CDR3 length: 12 amino acids. CDR3 protein: CATSEGMETQYF. CDR3 DNA sequence: TGTGCCACCAGCGAGGGAATGGAGACCCAGTACTTC.